Listed below are T cell receptor beta chains from one sample, sequenced in a study of T cell responses to AZD1222 COVID-19 vaccine. Repertoires were generated with immunoSEQ multiplex PCR, while TCRdb's copy carries only in-frame clones and drops some. The table has about 93,000 clones, over 85% seen once; the top ten hold 2.5% to 3%. The source material was peripheral blood, sampled on day 0 of MenACWY control vaccination. The receptors shown here come from an adult in good health. CDR3s include the opening cysteine and the closing phenylalanine or tryptophan. D genes are given only for firm matches. Not all rows give a size; the values are once, few, many and, for expanded clones, a class.

v_gene	j_gene	abundance	d_gene	CDR3aa	CDR3nt
TRBV9	TRBJ1-3	few	TRBD1	CASSGDRGRNTIYF	TGTGCCAGCAGCGGGGACAGGGGGCGAAACACCATATATTTT
TRBV6-2/TRBV6-3	TRBJ2-3	.	TRBD1	CASSYPGQGAADTQYF	TGTGCCAGCAGTTACCCCGGACAGGGGGCGGCAGATACGCAGTATTTT
TRBV6-2/TRBV6-3	TRBJ2-5	.	.	CASSVQETQYF	TGTGCCAGCAGTGTCCAAGAGACCCAGTACTTC
TRBV14	TRBJ2-7	.	TRBD2	CASSPRGAIREQYF	TGTGCCAGCAGCCCGCGGGGGGCGATCAGGGAGCAGTACTTC
TRBV3-1/TRBV3-2	TRBJ1-2	.	.	CASSLGPLAVLTDYGYTF	TGTGCCAGCAGCCTCGGCCCCCTGGCGGTTCTCACTGACTATGGCTACACCTTC
TRBV5-1	TRBJ1-2	.	TRBD1	CASSLKGQGDYGYTF	TGCGCCAGCAGCTTGAAGGGACAGGGCGACTATGGCTACACCTTC
TRBV7-8	TRBJ1-3	.	TRBD1	CASSLAGTALSGNTIYF	TGTGCCAGCAGCTTAGCAGGGACAGCTCTCTCTGGAAACACCATATATTTT
TRBV6-5	TRBJ1-6	once	TRBD1	CASRNPSGGALHF	TGTGCCAGCAGAAACCCCTCAGGGGGAGCCCTCCACTTT
TRBV7-8	TRBJ1-6	.	TRBD1	CASSPPRGNNSPLHF	TGTGCCAGCAGCCCCCCCAGGGGGAACAATTCACCCCTCCACTTT
TRBV9	TRBJ1-1	.	.	CASSVFGTPEDEAFF	TGTGCCAGCAGCGTCTTCGGGACCCCCGAGGATGAAGCTTTCTTT
TRBV6-5	TRBJ1-6	few	.	CASRKSGVSPLHF	TGTGCCAGCAGAAAATCAGGGGTTTCACCCCTCCACTTT
TRBV5-1	TRBJ2-1	.	TRBD1	CASSLRLQGARNEQFF	TGCGCCAGCAGCTTAAGATTACAGGGGGCGCGGAATGAGCAGTTCTTC
TRBV7-9	TRBJ2-1	.	.	CASSLRGGSNEQFF	TGTGCCAGCAGCTTACGGGGTGGGAGTAATGAGCAGTTCTTC
TRBV11-2	TRBJ2-7	.	.	CASSLDRTALEQYF	TGTGCCAGCAGCTTAGATCGAACAGCCCTCGAGCAGTACTTC
TRBV5-4	TRBJ2-7	.	.	CASSLDRNYEQYF	TGTGCCAGCAGCTTGGACCGGAACTACGAGCAGTACTTC
TRBV2	TRBJ2-1	.	TRBD2	CASNGGMSYNEQFF	TGTGCCAGCAACGGGGGGATGTCCTACAATGAGCAGTTCTTC
TRBV11-2	TRBJ1-6	.	.	CASSFGIQNSPLHF	TGTGCCAGCAGCTTCGGGATCCAAAATTCACCCCTCCACTTT
TRBV24-1	TRBJ2-5	.	.	CATTYTPRKTQYF	TGTGCCACCACCTACACCCCTCGAAAGACCCAGTACTTC
TRBV3-1/TRBV3-2	TRBJ2-7	.	.	CASSQAVTRREQYF	TGTGCCAGCAGCCAAGCAGTGACTAGACGCGAGCAGTACTTC
TRBV12-2	TRBJ1-1	once	.	CASRLARGPNTEAFF	TGTGCAAGTCGCTTAGCAAGGGGGCCGAACACTGAAGCTTTCTTT
TRBV19	TRBJ2-5	.	TRBD2	CATTSGGAVETQYF	TGTGCCACCACTAGCGGGGGGGCCGTAGAGACCCAGTACTTC
TRBV7-9	TRBJ2-3	.	.	CASSLASDTQYF	TGTGCCAGCAGCTTAGCTTCAGATACGCAGTATTTT
TRBV6-5	TRBJ1-1	once	.	CASRGGGTEAFF	TGTGCCAGCAGAGGGGGGGGCACTGAAGCTTTCTTT
TRBV9	TRBJ2-5	.	TRBD1	CASSVTGEETQYF	TGTGCCAGCAGCGTCACAGGGGAAGAGACCCAGTACTTC
TRBV3-1/TRBV3-2	TRBJ2-3	.	TRBD2	CASSQVRGSTDTQYF	TGTGCCAGCAGCCAAGTGCGGGGGAGCACAGATACGCAGTATTTT
TRBV6-6	TRBJ1-2	.	.	CASRPRGPGGYTF	TGTGCCAGCAGACCCCGGGGACCAGGAGGCTACACCTTC
TRBV7-6	TRBJ2-5	.	.	CASSGGTNQETQYF	TGTGCCAGCAGCGGTGGGACCAACCAAGAGACCCAGTACTTC
TRBV19	TRBJ2-1	.	.	CASSASRSSYNEQFF	TGTGCCAGTAGTGCGTCCAGGAGCTCCTACAATGAGCAGTTCTTC
TRBV29-1	TRBJ1-6	.	TRBD1	CSAQGARNSPLHF	TGCAGCGCACAGGGGGCTAGAAATTCACCCCTCCACTTT
TRBV3-1/TRBV3-2	TRBJ2-3	.	.	CASSQRTGTDTQYF	TGTGCCAGCAGCCAACGGACGGGCACAGATACGCAGTATTTT
TRBV19	TRBJ1-4	.	.	CASSMPGASEKLFF	TGTGCCAGTAGTATGCCCGGGGCTAGCGAAAAACTGTTTTTT
TRBV2	TRBJ2-3	.	TRBD2	CASNVRGDTDTQYF	TGTGCCAGCAATGTGCGGGGGGACACAGATACGCAGTATTTT
TRBV5-4	TRBJ2-5	.	.	CASSFGQLQETQYF	TGTGCCAGCAGCTTCGGACAGCTACAAGAGACCCAGTACTTC
TRBV25-1	TRBJ2-7	.	.	CASSESWHTGYEQYF	TGTGCCAGCAGTGAATCATGGCACACTGGCTACGAGCAGTACTTC
TRBV3-1/TRBV3-2	TRBJ1-2	.	.	CASSQGPAPGSYGYTF	TGTGCCAGCAGCCAAGGACCGGCACCCGGGAGCTATGGCTACACCTTC
TRBV18	TRBJ1-2	.	.	CASSPGRPGGLGYTF	TGTGCCAGCTCACCAGGGAGGCCAGGAGGGTTGGGCTACACCTTC
TRBV2	TRBJ1-6	.	TRBD1	CASSRDSNSPLHF	TGTGCCAGCAGCCGGGACAGTAATTCACCCCTCCACTTT